Below, 19 T cell receptor beta chains from the same sample are listed, as sequenced in a study of T cell repertoires in cytomegalovirus infection. TCRdb reanalysed the reads using MiXCR and keeps one entry per CDR3 protein. The sample shows approximately 130,000 distinct CDR3 sequences, roughly 25% of them seen only once. Which antigens these TCRs recognize remains unknown. The sequencing sample was made of PBMCs, sequenced either directly or after in vitro stimulation (not recorded which). Receptors were obtained from a human donor in good health (CMV status not recorded). Some clones in this sample may be carry-over from other donors' samples.

This chain connects TRBV7-9 to TRBJ1-2; tentative D call: TRBD1 (5 bases). The CDR3 is made up of 18 amino acids. Trimming removed 4 bases at V and 1 base at J, with 22 bases between. Germline values: CDR1 SEHNR, CDR2 FQNEAQ (reference sequence). In DNA form, the CDR3 reads TGTGCCAGCAGCTCCTACCGGGACTTTACTGGGGGTAACTATGGCTACACCTTC. As protein: CASSSYRDFTGGNYGYTF.

This clonotype was counted many times. The chain joins TRBV7-2 to TRBJ2-1; 11 nucleotides agree with TRBD2. Germline CDR1 reads SGHTA; CDR2 reads FQGNSA. With 6 bases clipped from V and 7 bases from J, the junction kept 11 bases outside the gene matches. There are 16 residues in the CDR3. The CDR3 protein is CASSPVGLAGGNEQFF. The CDR3 DNA sequence: TGTGCCAGCAGTCCAGTCGGACTAGCGGGCGGAAATGAGCAGTTCTTC. Looking up the rest from reference TRBV7-2 and TRBJ2-1 gives the full variable domain: GAGVSQSPSNKVTEKGKDVELRCDPISGHTALYWYRQSLGQGLEFLIYFQGNSAPDKSGLPSDRFSAERTGGSVSTLTIQRTQQEDSAVYLCASSPVGLAGGNEQFFGPGTRLTVL.

The rearrangement uses TRBV6-1 and TRBJ2-1, with D perhaps matching TRBD2 (5 bases). This CDR3 is built from 15 residues. CDR1 and CDR2 from the germline V gene are MNHNS and SASEGT. Trimming took off 7 bases at V and 10 bases at J, with 23 bases between the two ends. The CDR3 nucleotides read TGTGCCAGCATGAGGTTAACTAGTAACAATGCGGAGCAGTTCTTC. The encoded protein is CASMRLTSNNAEQFF.

In this sample, this clonotype turned up a few times. The V gene is TRBV5-4, the J gene TRBJ1-1; D perhaps matches TRBD1 (6 bases). The CDR3 is made up of 14 amino acids. The ends were cut back, 0 bases at V and 6 bases at J, with 12 bases in the middle. Germline V gives CDR1 SGHNT, CDR2 YYREEE (reference sequence). In nucleotides, the CDR3 is TGTGCCAGCAGCTTGGGAACAGGGTACTCTGAAGCTTTCTTT. The encoded protein is CASSLGTGYSEAFF.

V usage is TRBV2 and J usage is TRBJ2-7; D call uncertain. V was shortened by 6 bases and J by 6 bases, with 21 bases between the two germline ends. Germline V gives CDR1 SNHLY, CDR2 FYNNEI. This CDR3 spans 15 amino acids. The CDR3 DNA is TGTGCCAGCAGCCAAATGGCCCGGGTACCCTCCGAGCAGTACTTC. Translated: CASSQMARVPSEQYF.

This clonotype is a singleton in its sample. The chain is built from TRBV29-1 and TRBJ1-2; 7 nucleotides line up with TRBD1. This CDR3 spans 13 amino acids. Germline V gene sequence: CDR1 SQVTM, CDR2 ANQGSEA. V was pared by 5 bases and J by 1 base, with 4 bases of the junction left unmatched. The CDR3 region is CSVRTGVNYGYTF. The CDR3 coding sequence is TGCAGCGTTCGTACAGGGGTTAACTATGGCTACACCTTC.

This clonotype has at least ten counts. The rearrangement links TRBV7-2 to TRBJ2-4; no firm D call. V was cut by 2 bases and J by 1 base, with 3 bases left in between. Germline V gene lookup returns CDR1 SGHTA and CDR2 FQGNSA. The CDR3 extends over 13 amino acids. Here the CDR3 reads CASSLPAKNIQYF. The CDR3 nucleotides read TGTGCCAGCAGCTTACCGGCCAAAAACATTCAGTACTTC.

The sample holds many counts of this clonotype. V and J are TRBV7-9 and TRBJ2-3; 14 bases align to TRBD2. The germline CDR1 and CDR2 sequences are SEHNR and FQNEAQ (reference sequence). The CDR3 loop spans 19 amino acids. V shed 5 bases and J 4 bases; nucleotides not matched to a gene: 14. The chain's CDR3 is CASSENRGTSGREPDTQYF. The CDR3 region has the DNA TGTGCCAGCAGCGAAAATCGCGGGACTAGCGGGAGAGAGCCAGATACGCAGTATTTT.

The rearrangement links TRBV29-1 to TRBJ2-3; TRBD1 aligns across 7 bases. J gave up 3 bases and V 7 bases, and 10 bases lay outside the gene matches. CDR3 length: 14 amino acids. From germline, CDR1 is SQVTM and CDR2 ANQGSEA. The CDR3 sequence: CSAVQGIGTDTQYF. The CDR3 DNA sequence: TGCAGCGCAGTACAGGGGATCGGGACAGATACGCAGTATTTT.

The chain uses TRBV5-6 and TRBJ2-1, with D unclear. CDR3 length equals 14 residues. The germline gives CDR1 SGHDT, CDR2 YYEEEE. With 0 bases removed from V and 5 bases from J, the gap between germline ends came to 9 bases. The CDR3 is CASSLVTTNNEQFF. Written as DNA, the CDR3 is TGTGCCAGCAGCTTGGTAACTACTAACAATGAGCAGTTCTTC.

This chain connects TRBV12-3 or TRBV12-4 to TRBJ1-2; D not resolved. Trimming removed 2 bases at V and 7 bases at J, with 5 bases between. CDR3 length: 11 residues. CDR3 amino acids: CASSLRTGYTF. The CDR3 nucleotides are TGTGCCAGCAGTTTACGCACTGGCTACACCTTC.

This clonotype appeared many times. The chain links TRBV11-1 to TRBJ1-1; the D is unclear. This CDR3 is built from 14 residues. The V end was cut by 5 bases, the J end by 6 bases, with 16 bases between. Per the germline V gene, CDR1 is SGHAT and CDR2 is FQDESV (reference sequence). The CDR3 DNA reads TGTGCCAGCAGCCCTTCCACCCTATTACCTGAAGCTTTCTTT. Its protein product is CASSPSTLLPEAFF.

At least ten counts were recorded for this clonotype. One end of the junction varies from germline; a read error may be responsible. V usage is TRBV4-1 and J usage is TRBJ2-1; D gene unclear. In germline, CDR1 is MGHRA, CDR2 YSYEKL. The CDR3 covers 11 residues. CDR3 sequence reads: CASSQNNEQFF. The CDR3 bases are TGTGCCAGCAGTCAGAACAATGAGCAGTTCTTC.

This clonotype was found a few times. The chain uses TRBV6-2 or TRBV6-3 and TRBJ2-6, with a weak D call TRBD1 (6 bases). Per germline, CDR1 MNHEY and CDR2 SVGEGT. The length of the CDR3 is 18 residues. V dropped 5 bases and J dropped 0 bases, with 17 bases sitting between them. The CDR3 DNA reads as TGTGCCAGCAGTCAACCCCTGACAGGCTTCTCTGGGGCCAACGTCCTGACTTTC. Its translation is CASSQPLTGFSGANVLTF.

This clonotype was found many times. This chain uses TRBV7-2 with TRBJ2-1, with D perhaps given as TRBD1 or TRBD2 (7 bases each). CDR3 length: 15 residues. The V and J ends lost 4 bases and 4 bases respectively, with 14 bases between them. Germline V CDR1 and CDR2: SGHTA, FQGNSA. CDR3 nucleotides: TGTGCCAGCAGCTCGCGACAGGGAGGGTACAATGAGCAGTTCTTC. It specifies CASSSRQGGYNEQFF. The variable domain in full, completed from reference TRBV7-2 and TRBJ2-1, reads GAGVSQSPSNKVTEKGKDVELRCDPISGHTALYWYRQSLGQGLEFLIYFQGNSAPDKSGLPSDRFSAERTGGSVSTLTIQRTQQEDSAVYLCASSSRQGGYNEQFFGPGTRLTVL.

The chain recombines TRBV6-5 with TRBJ1-5, with D possibly TRBD1 on 5 matching bases. The V and J ends lost 0 bases and 5 bases respectively, with 8 bases between them. Germline CDR1 and CDR2: MNHEY and SVGAGI. The CDR3 is 14 amino acids. The CDR3 loop is CASSYSGGDQPQHF. CDR3 sequence (DNA): TGTGCCAGCAGTTACTCGGGGGGGGATCAGCCCCAGCATTTT.

This clonotype has just a few counts. The chain is built from TRBV6-6 and TRBJ2-2; D is possibly TRBD2 (5 bases). The germline CDR1 and CDR2 sequences are MNHNY and SVGAGI (reference sequence). This CDR3 is built from 14 residues. Trimming stripped 2 bases from V and 9 bases from J, with 13 bases between. The CDR3 nucleotides are TGTGCCAGCAGTTACGAGACGGGGTGGCGGGAGCTGTTTTTT. Its protein product is CASSYETGWRELFF.

The chain carries TRBV10-3 and TRBJ2-5; D is possibly TRBD1 (6 bases). There are 15 residues in the CDR3. Germline loops: CDR1 ENHRY, CDR2 SYGVKD. The V gene lost 5 bases and the J gene lost 5 bases, with 18 bases spanning the gap. The CDR3 DNA reads TGTGCCATCAGTCTCGACAGGTTCGAAGGGGAGACCCAGTACTTC. Translation: CAISLDRFEGETQYF.

This clonotype occurred a few times. The genes are TRBV5-5 and TRBJ2-7; 9 bases line up with TRBD2. This CDR3 is 16 amino acids long. The ends lost 3 bases at V and 3 bases at J; junction bases unmatched: 10. Germline V gene sequence: CDR1 SGHKS, CDR2 YYEKEE (reference sequence). CDR3 DNA sequence: TGTGCCAGCAGCTCGAGAATAGCGGGAGAGGTCTACGAGCAGTACTTC. Translating it yields CASSSRIAGEVYEQYF.